A single sample gave rise to the 28 T cell receptor beta chains below, sequenced in a study of blood T cell repertoires in COVID-19. Libraries were prepared by immunoSEQ multiplex PCR; TCRdb keeps only in-frame clonotypes and omits some of them. The sample has some 300,000 clones; 90% are singletons. The sequenced material came from PBMCs or T cells enriched from blood (not recorded which). Source of these receptors: a woman between 18 and 29 years old with acute COVID-19.

The rearrangement links TRBV25-1 to TRBJ2-3; 9 bases line up with TRBD2. The CDR3 runs 15 residues. The trim removed 5 bases at V and 0 bases at J, leaving 3 bases unmatched. CDR1 and CDR2 from the germline V gene are MGHDK and SYGVNS. The CDR3 is CASSLAGVSTDTQYF. The CDR3 DNA reads TGTGCCAGCAGTTTAGCGGGAGTTAGCACAGATACGCAGTATTTT.

The chain is built from TRBV4-2 and TRBJ2-3; 8 bases are a match to TRBD2. This CDR3 region has 16 residues. The J segment lost 5 bases and the V segment lost 4 bases, leaving 11 bases of the junction unmatched. Germline-derived CDR1 and CDR2 are LGHNA and YNFKEQ. This CDR3 is CASSLLRTSLEDTQYF. DNA for the CDR3: TGTGCCAGCAGCCTTTTGAGGACTAGCTTAGAAGATACGCAGTATTTT.

This clone was observed a few times. The V call is TRBV28, the J call TRBJ1-6; D possibly corresponds to TRBD1 (6 bases). This CDR3 comprises 15 residues. Germline V gene data show CDR1 as MDHEN and CDR2 as SYDVKM. V lost 1 base and J 10 bases, leaving 14 bases between the germline ends. The CDR3 DNA follows: TGTGCCAGCAGTTTATCCCGGGGACACCCATCACCCCTCCACTTT. Amino acid sequence: CASSLSRGHPSPLHF.

The CDR3 DNA reads TGTGCAAGTCGCCCTCGGACTAGCGGGAGGGCCAACTACGAGCAGTACTTC. Its translation: CASRPRTSGRANYEQYF. The chain couples TRBV12-2 to TRBJ2-7; whether TRBD2, the table's D call, matches the DNA was not checked. TRBV12-2 corresponds to a pseudogene. This CDR3 contains 17 residues.

CDR3 sequence (DNA): TGTGCCAGCAGCGCGGGAGTGGGATCCTACGAGCAGTACTTC. It translates to CASSAGVGSYEQYF. The chain has TRBV9 and TRBJ2-7, with D perhaps TRBD2 (6 bases). The CDR3 has 14 amino acids. CDR1 is SGDLS, CDR2 YYNGEE, per germline. V shed 3 bases and J shed 1 base, with 11 bases lying between them.

This chain uses TRBV14 with TRBJ2-1; 11 nucleotides line up with TRBD2. CDR3 length: 17 amino acids. CDR1 is SGHDN and CDR2 is FVKESK in the germline V gene. With 3 bases clipped from V and 2 bases from J, the junction kept 6 bases outside the gene matches. Written as DNA, the CDR3 is TGTGCCAGCAGCCATGGGACTAGCGGAAAAGCCTACAATGAGCAGTTCTTC. It translates to CASSHGTSGKAYNEQFF.

This chain links TRBV7-2 with TRBJ1-2; 7 bases are a match to TRBD1. CDR3 size: 16 residues. Per the germline V gene, CDR1 is SGHTA and CDR2 is FQGNSA. The junction had 14 bases not matched to a gene; V was cut back by 5 bases and J by 5 bases. The CDR3 protein is CASSPLPTGPMYGYTF. The CDR3 DNA sequence: TGTGCCAGCAGCCCACTCCCGACAGGGCCCATGTATGGCTACACCTTC. The full variable domain, in which reference TRBV7-2 and TRBJ1-2 provide the parts outside the CDR3, is GAGVSQSPSNKVTEKGKDVELRCDPISGHTALYWYRQSLGQGLEFLIYFQGNSAPDKSGLPSDRFSAERTGGSVSTLTIQRTQQEDSAVYLCASSPLPTGPMYGYTFGSGTRLTVV.

The chain recombines TRBV28 with TRBJ2-7, with 10 positions matching TRBD2. There are 15 residues in the CDR3. The germline V gene has CDR1 MDHEN and CDR2 SYDVKM. V was clipped by 6 bases and J by 5 bases; unmatched bases: 10. The CDR3, as DNA: TGTGCCAGCAGGGCTAGCGGGAGAAATCCCAACGAGCAGTACTTC. It translates to CASRASGRNPNEQYF. The whole variable domain, remainder taken from reference TRBV28 and TRBJ2-7, is DVKVTQSSRYLVKRTGEKVFLECVQDMDHENMFWYRQDPGLGLRLIYFSYDVKMKEKGDIPEGYSVSREKKERFSLILESASTNQTSMYLCASRASGRNPNEQYFGPGTRLTVT.

The chain joins TRBV28 to TRBJ1-2; no clear D. This CDR3 region has 12 residues. Germline V gene lookup returns CDR1 MDHEN and CDR2 SYDVKM. Trimming pared 2 bases from V and 4 bases from J, leaving 5 bases between. The CDR3 bases are TGTGCCAGCAGTTTAGGGCTCTATGGCTACACCTTC. Its translation is CASSLGLYGYTF.

The rearrangement joins TRBV6-5 to TRBJ2-3, with 7 bases that match TRBD2. V trimming: 7 bases; J trimming: 5 bases; junction bases outside the gene matches: 9. This CDR3 is 14 amino acids long. Germline V gene sequence: CDR1 MNHEY, CDR2 SVGAGI. DNA of the CDR3: TGTGCCAGCACTCCGATGGTAGCGGGAGATACGCAGTATTTT. Encoded protein: CASTPMVAGDTQYF.

The chain combines TRBV6-5 with TRBJ2-7; 8 nucleotides line up with TRBD2. Trimming at V came to 6 bases and at J to 4 bases, leaving 11 bases not matched to a gene. Germline V CDR1 and CDR2: MNHEY, SVGAGI. The CDR3 loop spans 15 amino acids. The CDR3, as DNA: TGTGCCAGCAGCCTCCAGGTAGCGGGGTCATACGAGCAGTACTTC. It encodes CASSLQVAGSYEQYF.

The chain uses TRBV11-3 and TRBJ2-7, with a possible D match to TRBD2 (5 bases). V lost 4 bases and J 4 bases, leaving 11 bases between the germline ends. Germline CDR1 SGHNT, CDR2 YENEEA. The length of the CDR3 is 13 residues. This CDR3 reads CASSYGDRYEQYF. CDR3 in DNA: TGTGCCAGCAGCTACGGGGATAGATACGAGCAGTACTTC.

In nucleotides, the CDR3 is TGCAGCGTTGACCTCCTTCTCCCCTACAATGAGCAGTTCTTC. Translation gives CSVDLLLPYNEQFF. V is TRBV29-1 and J is TRBJ2-1; no firm D call. Deletions cut 3 bases from V and 2 bases from J, with 11 bases between. Germline V gives CDR1 SQVTM, CDR2 ANQGSEA. The CDR3 sequence is 14 residues long.

The chain employs TRBV27 and TRBJ2-1; 9 positions agree with TRBD2. J lost 5 bases, V lost 2 bases, and 4 bases had no gene match. Germline V gene data show CDR1 as MNHEY and CDR2 as SMNVEV (reference sequence). This CDR3 spans 15 amino acids. The CDR3 sequence is CASSLVAGAHNEQFF. The CDR3 DNA reads TGTGCCAGCAGTTTAGTAGCGGGGGCACACAATGAGCAGTTCTTC.

The chain uses TRBV9 and TRBJ2-7; 10 nucleotides match TRBD1. Germline trimming cut 4 bases from V and 6 bases from J; bases unmatched to any gene: 10. Looked up from germline, CDR1 is SGDLS and CDR2 is YYNGEE. This CDR3 is built from 15 residues. This CDR3 is CASSLSGGTGVEQYF. For the CDR3, the DNA is TGTGCCAGCAGCCTCTCAGGGGGGACAGGGGTCGAGCAGTACTTC.

The chain carries TRBV28 and TRBJ1-3, with a tentative D call TRBD1 (6 bases). CDR3 length: 16 amino acids. V lost 5 bases and J 1 base, leaving 15 bases between the germline ends. Per germline, CDR1 MDHEN and CDR2 SYDVKM. CDR3 sequence: CASSLPRGGSGNTIYF. The CDR3 region has the DNA TGTGCCAGCAGTCTCCCTAGGGGGGGGTCTGGAAACACCATATATTTT. Full variable domain (missing parts from reference TRBV28 and TRBJ1-3): DVKVTQSSRYLVKRTGEKVFLECVQDMDHENMFWYRQDPGLGLRLIYFSYDVKMKEKGDIPEGYSVSREKKERFSLILESASTNQTSMYLCASSLPRGGSGNTIYFGEGSWLTVV.

The chain links TRBV24-1 to TRBJ2-1, with 8 bases identical to TRBD2. Germline CDR1 and CDR2: KGHDR and SFDVKD. This CDR3 is 15 amino acids long. Trimming at V came to 0 bases and at J to 9 bases, leaving 6 bases not matched to a gene. The CDR3: CATSDLSLAATEQFF. In DNA form, the CDR3 reads TGTGCCACCAGTGATTTGTCACTAGCGGCCACTGAGCAGTTCTTC.

V and J are TRBV2 and TRBJ1-4, with D uncertain. The V end lost 5 bases, the J end lost 8 bases, and 15 bases lay between the germline ends. The CDR3 runs to 14 residues. Germline CDR1 reads SNHLY; CDR2 reads FYNNEI. The CDR3 loop is CASSLRPREEKLFF. The CDR3 nucleotides read TGTGCCAGCAGTCTTAGACCAAGGGAGGAAAAACTGTTTTTT. The whole variable domain, filled in from reference TRBV2 and TRBJ1-4, reads EPEVTQTPSHQVTQMGQEVILRCVPISNHLYFYWYRQILGQKVEFLVSFYNNEISEKSEIFDDQFSVERPDGSNFTLKIRSTKLEDSAMYFCASSLRPREEKLFFGSGTQLSVL.

This chain connects TRBV7-3 to TRBJ2-3, with 10 bases that match TRBD2. The junction had 11 bases not matched to a gene; V was cut back by 5 bases and J by 6 bases. The length of the CDR3 is 16 residues. Germline CDR1 reads SGHTA; CDR2 reads FQGTGA. The CDR3 bases are TGTGCCAGCAGCCCGGGGGTAGCGGGAGGATTGGATACGCAGTATTTT. Translated: CASSPGVAGGLDTQYF.

V and J are TRBV5-1 and TRBJ2-1; D is perhaps TRBD1 (6 bases). Germline CDR1 is SGHRS and CDR2 is YFSETQ. This CDR3 is 14 amino acids long. The germline V and J ends were trimmed by 7 bases and 9 bases, with 20 bases remaining between them. CDR3 region: CASGDSRGLGEQFF. CDR3 in DNA: TGCGCCAGCGGGGATTCCAGGGGATTAGGTGAGCAGTTCTTC.

V gene TRBV13 combines with J gene TRBJ2-1; 9 positions agree with TRBD2. The CDR3 runs to 16 residues. The V and J ends lost 1 base and 7 bases, in that order; junction bases with no gene match: 8. Per germline, CDR1 PRHDT and CDR2 FYEKMQ (reference sequence). The chain's CDR3 is CASSLVAGGPGNEQFF. In DNA, the CDR3 is TGTGCCAGCAGCTTAGTGGCGGGAGGGCCGGGAAATGAGCAGTTCTTC.

This clone was recorded only once. The chain is built from TRBV2 and TRBJ2-5, with a weak D call TRBD2 (5 bases). Trimming shortened V by 10 bases and J by 5 bases, and 14 bases separated the two germline ends. The V gene's germline CDR1 is SNHLY and CDR2 FYNNEI. This CDR3 spans 12 amino acids. The CDR3 nucleotides read TGTGCCATTGCCCAGGAGCGGGAGACCCAGTACTTC. The encoded protein is CAIAQERETQYF. Based on the CDR3 plus reference TRBV2 and TRBJ2-5, the full variable domain is EPEVTQTPSHQVTQMGQEVILRCVPISNHLYFYWYRQILGQKVEFLVSFYNNEISEKSEIFDDQFSVERPDGSNFTLKIRSTKLEDSAMYFCAIAQERETQYFGPGTRLLVL.

The V and J genes are TRBV24-1 and TRBJ1-2, with 7 bases lining up with TRBD1. The trim removed 2 bases at V and 8 bases at J, leaving 1 base unmatched. The CDR3 runs to 12 residues. CDR1 and CDR2 (germline): KGHDR, SFDVKD. This CDR3 reads CATSDSTGGYTF. The CDR3 region has the DNA TGTGCCACCAGTGATTCGACAGGGGGCTACACCTTC.

The chain joins TRBV30 to TRBJ2-7, with TRBD2 matching 12 bases. From germline, CDR1 is GTSNPN and CDR2 SVGIG (reference sequence). V lost 1 base and J lost 5; bases outside the gene matches: 12. This CDR3 spans 17 amino acids. The CDR3 loop reads CAWSGLAGGIIMHEQYF. The CDR3 region has the DNA TGTGCCTGGAGTGGGCTAGCGGGGGGGATTATTATGCACGAGCAGTACTTC.

This clone was seen only once. DNA for the CDR3: TGTGCCAGCAGCACAGGGGCGATCTCTGGAAACACCATATATTTT. It yields the protein CASSTGAISGNTIYF. The genes are TRBV11-2 and TRBJ1-3; 7 bases agree with TRBD1. Germline V gives CDR1 SGHAT, CDR2 FQNNGV. This CDR3 has 15 amino acids. V lost 5 bases and J lost 0; bases outside the gene matches: 4.

This chain uses TRBV2 with TRBJ2-1; TRBD2 might be the D (5 bases). This CDR3 comprises 16 residues. Germline CDR1 reads SNHLY; CDR2 reads FYNNEI. Trimming pared 4 bases from V and 9 bases from J, leaving 22 bases between. This CDR3 reads CASSGVTRNWIPEQFF. CDR3 nucleotide sequence: TGTGCCAGCAGTGGGGTTACTAGAAATTGGATACCTGAGCAGTTCTTC.

This clone was seen just once. The CDR3 DNA follows: TGTGCCAGTAGTATCGACAGGGGGCTCACTGAAGCTTTCTTT. Translation gives CASSIDRGLTEAFF. The chain uses TRBV19 and TRBJ1-1; TRBD1 matches at 10 bases. J gave up 4 bases and V 3 bases, and 2 bases lay outside the gene matches. CDR3 size: 14 residues. CDR1 and CDR2 (germline): LNHDA, SQIVND (reference sequence).

As regards this clone: As the CDR3 is not closed by the conserved phenylalanine or tryptophan, this likely results from a read error. Because the CDR3's place on the DNA is in doubt, the DNA is left out and the CDR3 is given as listed by TCRdb. CDR3 protein: CASSGVFLR. The chain recombines TRBV28 with TRBJ1-2. Germline V CDR1 and CDR2: MDHEN, SYDVKM. 9 amino acids form the CDR3, both terminal residues included.